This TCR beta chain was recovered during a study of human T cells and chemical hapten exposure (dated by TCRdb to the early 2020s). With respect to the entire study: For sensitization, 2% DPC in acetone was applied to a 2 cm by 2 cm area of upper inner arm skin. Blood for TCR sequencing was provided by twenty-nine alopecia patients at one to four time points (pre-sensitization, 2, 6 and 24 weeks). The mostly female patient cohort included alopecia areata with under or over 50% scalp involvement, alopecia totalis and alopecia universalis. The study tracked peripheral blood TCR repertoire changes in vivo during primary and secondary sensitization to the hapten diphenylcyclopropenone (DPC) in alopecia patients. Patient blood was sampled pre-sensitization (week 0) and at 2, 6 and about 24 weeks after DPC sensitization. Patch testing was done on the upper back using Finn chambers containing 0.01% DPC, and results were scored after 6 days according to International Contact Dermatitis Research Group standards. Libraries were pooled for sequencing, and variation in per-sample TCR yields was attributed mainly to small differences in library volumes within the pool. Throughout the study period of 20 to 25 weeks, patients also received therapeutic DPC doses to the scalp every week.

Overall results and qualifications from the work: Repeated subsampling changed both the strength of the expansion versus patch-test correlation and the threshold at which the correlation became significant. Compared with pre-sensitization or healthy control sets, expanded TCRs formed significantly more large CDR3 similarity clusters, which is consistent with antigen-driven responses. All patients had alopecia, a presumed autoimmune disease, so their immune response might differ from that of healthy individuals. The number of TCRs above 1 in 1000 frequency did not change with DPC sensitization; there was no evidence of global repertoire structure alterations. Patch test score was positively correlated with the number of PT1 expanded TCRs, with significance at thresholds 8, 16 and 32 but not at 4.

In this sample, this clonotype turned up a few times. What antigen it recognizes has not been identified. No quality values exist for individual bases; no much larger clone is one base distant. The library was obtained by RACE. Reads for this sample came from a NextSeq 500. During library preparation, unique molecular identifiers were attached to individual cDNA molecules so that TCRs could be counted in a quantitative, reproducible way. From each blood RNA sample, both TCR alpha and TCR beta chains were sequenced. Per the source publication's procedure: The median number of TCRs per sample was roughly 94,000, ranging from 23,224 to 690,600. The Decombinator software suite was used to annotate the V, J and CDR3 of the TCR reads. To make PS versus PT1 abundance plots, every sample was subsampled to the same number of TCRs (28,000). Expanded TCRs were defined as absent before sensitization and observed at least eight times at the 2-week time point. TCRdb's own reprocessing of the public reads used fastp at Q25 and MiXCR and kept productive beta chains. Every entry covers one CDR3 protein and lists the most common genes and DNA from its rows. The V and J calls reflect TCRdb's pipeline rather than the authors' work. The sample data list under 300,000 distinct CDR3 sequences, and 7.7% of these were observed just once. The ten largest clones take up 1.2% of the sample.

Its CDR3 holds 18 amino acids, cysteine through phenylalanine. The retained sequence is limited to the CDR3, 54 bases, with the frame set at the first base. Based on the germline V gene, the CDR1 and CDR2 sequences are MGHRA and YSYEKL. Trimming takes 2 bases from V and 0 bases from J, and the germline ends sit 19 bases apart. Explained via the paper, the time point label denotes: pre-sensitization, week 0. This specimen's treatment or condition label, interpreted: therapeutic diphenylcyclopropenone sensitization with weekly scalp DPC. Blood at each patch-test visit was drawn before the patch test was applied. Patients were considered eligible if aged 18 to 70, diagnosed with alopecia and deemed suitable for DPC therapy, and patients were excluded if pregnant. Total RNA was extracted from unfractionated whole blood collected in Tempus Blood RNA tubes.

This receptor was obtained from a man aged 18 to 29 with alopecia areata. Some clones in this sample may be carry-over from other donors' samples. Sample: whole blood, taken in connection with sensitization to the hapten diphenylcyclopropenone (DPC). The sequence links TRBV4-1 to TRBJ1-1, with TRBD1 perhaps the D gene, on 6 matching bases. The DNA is TGCGCCAGCAGCCAACAGATGTCGACAGGCTATATGAACACTGAAGCTTTCTTT. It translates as CASSQQMSTGYMNTEAFF.